The rows below give T cell receptor beta chains drawn from one sample of a study of T cells after somatic rescue of genetic block. Only in-frame clones appear in the TCRdb table, and some are missing; sequencing was by immunoSEQ multiplex PCR. Here the sample spans fewer than 15,000 clones, around 70% being singletons. The sample was peripheral blood mononuclear cells (PBMCs). These receptors all come from a boy younger than 18. CDR3s leave out the opening cysteine and the closing phenylalanine or tryptophan. Each record gives: V gene, CDR3 protein.

V: TRBV6-1
CDR3: ASSSLDRAYGYT

V: TRBV19
CDR3: ASNIQGPSGANVLT

V: TRBV5-6
CDR3: ASSLKWSSGSPLH

V: TRBV4-1
CDR3: ASSQYFDSSGNTIY

V: TRBV7-6
CDR3: ASSLVGAPNTGELF

V: TRBV19
CDR3: ASRPRDRGRGPQH

V: TRBV28
CDR3: ASSLQGAGTNEKLF

V: TRBV5-8
CDR3: ASRRDLPNSPLH

V: TRBV9
CDR3: ASSVEGSGRDEQF

V: TRBV5-1
CDR3: ASSSWRAVSTDTQY

V: TRBV6-5
CDR3: ASSYGTLAKNIQY

V: TRBV2
CDR3: ASSEPYTSSKKLF

V: TRBV27
CDR3: ASGPPTRQGVSTDTQY

V: TRBV5-1
CDR3: ASSGPGTDTQY

V: TRBV7-3
CDR3: ASSEVGDRGAEAF

V: TRBV14
CDR3: ASSHSGGDQPQH

V: TRBV10-2
CDR3: ASRSSGGPYEQY

V: TRBV28
CDR3: ASSNFPTNQPQH

V: TRBV27
CDR3: ASSGQGGTEAF

V: TRBV2
CDR3: ASHDPSATDTQY

V: TRBV5-1
CDR3: ASSLGRGMSYEQY

V: TRBV10-3
CDR3: AISDLQGAGEQY

V: TRBV28
CDR3: ASSLPASTDTQY

V: TRBV4-1
CDR3: ASSRPRRDEKLF

V: TRBV13
CDR3: ASSFRGSYGYT

V: TRBV7-6
CDR3: ATSRGINEKLF

V: TRBV30
CDR3: AWIPTSPNYEQY

V: TRBV5-1
CDR3: ASSWGPTGELF

V: TRBV6-5
CDR3: ASSYGGSGNTIY

V: TRBV5-1
CDR3: ASSSYRDTGELF

V: TRBV29-1
CDR3: SVTGTGANVLT

V: TRBV6-6
CDR3: ASSFDRGSETQY

V: TRBV14
CDR3: ASSQWPGTGGFQETQY

V: TRBV10-3
CDR3: AISETGGETQY

V: TRBV6-1
CDR3: ASSEFQPEQY

V: TRBV27
CDR3: ASSLGTIYNSPLH

V: TRBV9
CDR3: ASSVDAYSYEQY

V: TRBV28
CDR3: ASIPIWGVYGYT

V: TRBV9
CDR3: ASSPGTSSLNEQF

V: TRBV30
CDR3: AWSRGTGSTDTQY

V: TRBV27
CDR3: ASSLRGANYGYT

V: TRBV19
CDR3: ASSMIESYNQPQH

V: TRBV25-1
CDR3: ASSEFSGGGYEQY

V: TRBV27
CDR3: ASKPLGDSNQPQH

V: TRBV18
CDR3: ASSPREGRTGELF

V: TRBV5-6
CDR3: ASSPPGQSWQYEQY

V: TRBV11-2
CDR3: ASSLDISGQGEAF

V: TRBV6-1
CDR3: ASSGQLTYSPLH

V: TRBV18
CDR3: ASKDGPQEKLF

V: TRBV5-5
CDR3: ASSLEGDYPGGNEQF

V: TRBV6-1
CDR3: ASSFTGEETQY

V: TRBV25-1
CDR3: ASSVRGETQY

V: TRBV9
CDR3: ASSTLTGNTIY

V: TRBV28
CDR3: ASKGTETQY